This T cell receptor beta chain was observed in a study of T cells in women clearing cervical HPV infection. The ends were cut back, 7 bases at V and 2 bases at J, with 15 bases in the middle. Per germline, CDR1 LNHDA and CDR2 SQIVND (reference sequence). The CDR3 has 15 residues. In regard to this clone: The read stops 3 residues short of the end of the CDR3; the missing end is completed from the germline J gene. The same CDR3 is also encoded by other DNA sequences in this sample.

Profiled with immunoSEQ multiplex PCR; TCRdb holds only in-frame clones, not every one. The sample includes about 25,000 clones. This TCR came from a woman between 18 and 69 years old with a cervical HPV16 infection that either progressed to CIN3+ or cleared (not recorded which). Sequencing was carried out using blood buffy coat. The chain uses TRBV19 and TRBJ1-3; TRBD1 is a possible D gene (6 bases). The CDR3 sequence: CASTGGGFAGNTIYF. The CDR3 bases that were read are TGTGCCAGTACAGGAGGGGGATTCGCTGGAAACACC.